This entry lists 8 T cell receptor beta chains sequenced from one sample in a study of blood T cell repertoires in COVID-19. Here immunoSEQ multiplex PCR was the method, and the copy in TCRdb shows in-frame clones only, minus some. The sample gives 270,000 or so clones, approximately 86% of which show up once; less than 4% is in the top ten. Material for sequencing was peripheral blood. The source of these receptors is a woman under 30 with acute or convalescent COVID-19.

The V call is TRBV11-2, the J call TRBJ1-2; no reliable D call. Germline CDR1 SGHAT, CDR2 FQNNGV. This CDR3 is built from 19 residues. Trimming took off 2 bases at V and 6 bases at J, with 28 bases between the two ends. CDR3: CASSLKERRWGSGVHGYTF. For the CDR3, the DNA is TGTGCCAGCAGCTTAAAGGAACGGCGCTGGGGTTCGGGAGTACATGGCTACACCTTC.

This chain links TRBV10-1 with TRBJ2-1; 11 bases match TRBD2. Germline CDR1 is WNHNN and CDR2 is SYGVQD (reference sequence). This CDR3 is built from 16 residues. Trimming removed 2 bases from V and 8 bases from J; junction bases left unmatched: 8. In DNA, the CDR3 is TGCGCCAGCAGTGAGGGTCCACTAGCGGGAGCCGATGAGCAGTTCTTC. Translating gives CASSEGPLAGADEQFF.

This clone was counted a few times. The chain carries TRBV5-1 and TRBJ2-3; D remains ambiguous. This CDR3 region has 13 residues. In germline, CDR1 is SGHRS, CDR2 YFSETQ. V was clipped by 4 bases and J by 0 bases, with 6 bases between them. In nucleotides, the CDR3 is TGCGCCAGCAGCCCCCTTAGCACAGATACGCAGTATTTT. Translation: CASSPLSTDTQYF.

V usage is TRBV9 and J usage is TRBJ1-1; D is undetermined. The CDR3 totals 14 residues. CDR1 and CDR2 from the germline V gene are SGDLS and YYNGEE. V was cut by 4 bases and J by 1 base, with 11 bases left in between. The CDR3 is CASSPRRENTEAFF. Written as DNA, the CDR3 is TGTGCCAGCAGCCCGCGGCGGGAGAACACTGAAGCTTTCTTT.

This clone was picked up a small number of times. The chain is built from TRBV27 and TRBJ1-5, with D possibly TRBD1 on 6 matching bases. The CDR3 is 14 amino acids. V gave up 5 bases and J gave up 4 bases, with 12 bases separating them. CDR1 MNHEY and CDR2 SMNVEV come from the germline V gene (reference sequence). CDR3 DNA sequence: TGTGCCAGCAGTCAGAAGACAGGTAATCAGCCCCAGCATTTT. Protein product: CASSQKTGNQPQHF.

This clone was observed once. The chain's CDR3 is CASSQEGIAGGAYEQYF. CDR3 in DNA: TGCGCCAGCAGCCAAGAGGGGATAGCGGGAGGGGCCTACGAGCAGTACTTC. This sequence joins TRBV4-1 and TRBJ2-7; 11 nucleotides line up with TRBD2. Germline-derived CDR1 and CDR2 are MGHRA and YSYEKL. The CDR3 runs 17 residues. With 0 bases clipped from V and 2 bases from J, the junction kept 6 bases outside the gene matches.

The chain employs TRBV20-1 and TRBJ2-1, with 7 bases matching TRBD2. The CDR3 sequence is 14 residues long. Germline V gene lookup returns CDR1 DFQATT and CDR2 SNEGSKA (reference sequence). Unmatched junction bases numbered 10, after V lost 3 bases and J lost 8 bases. CDR3 in amino acids: CSASLPGGIDEQFF. Written as DNA, the CDR3 is TGCAGTGCTAGTTTACCGGGAGGTATTGATGAGCAGTTCTTC.

V usage is TRBV6-5 and J usage is TRBJ1-1, with D maybe TRBD1 (5 bases). Trimming left V 3 bases short and J 4 bases short, with 12 bases between. This CDR3 has 14 amino acids. The V gene's germline CDR1 is MNHEY and CDR2 SVGAGI. The CDR3 spells CASSYQGGSTEAFF. The DNA for the CDR3 is TGTGCCAGCAGTTATCAGGGCGGCAGCACTGAAGCTTTCTTT.